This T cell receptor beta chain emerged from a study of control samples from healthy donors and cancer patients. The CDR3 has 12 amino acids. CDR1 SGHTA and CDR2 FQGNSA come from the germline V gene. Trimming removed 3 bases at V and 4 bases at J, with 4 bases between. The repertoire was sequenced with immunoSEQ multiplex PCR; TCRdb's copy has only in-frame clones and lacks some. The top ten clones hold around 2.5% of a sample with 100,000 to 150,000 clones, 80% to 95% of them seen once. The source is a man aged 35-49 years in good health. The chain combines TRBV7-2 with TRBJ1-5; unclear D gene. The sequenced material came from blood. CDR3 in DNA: TGTGCCAGCAGCTTTATTAATCAGCCCCAGCATTTT. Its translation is CASSFINQPQHF.